This T cell receptor (beta chain) comes out of a study of blood T cell repertoires in COVID-19. Background on the study: Sample material is recorded as cDNA or gDNA derived from T cells, B-cell-depleted T cells, or PBMCs.

Generated by immunoSEQ multiplex PCR, the TCRdb table keeps only in-frame clones and is missing some. The table shows tens of thousands of clones, with 80% to 90% occurring only once. The V segment lost 4 bases and the J segment 0 bases; nucleotides outside the gene matches: 2. Germline-derived CDR1 and CDR2 are SGHTS and YDEGEE. The CDR3 consists of 14 residues. V is TRBV5-8 and J is TRBJ2-3, with 7 bases aligning to TRBD1. This receptor was obtained from a woman older than 75 with active or convalescent COVID-19. Sequenced input: peripheral blood. The CDR3 sequence: CASSPDRSTDTQYF. The CDR3 DNA reads as TGTGCCAGCAGCCCGGACAGGAGCACAGATACGCAGTATTTT.